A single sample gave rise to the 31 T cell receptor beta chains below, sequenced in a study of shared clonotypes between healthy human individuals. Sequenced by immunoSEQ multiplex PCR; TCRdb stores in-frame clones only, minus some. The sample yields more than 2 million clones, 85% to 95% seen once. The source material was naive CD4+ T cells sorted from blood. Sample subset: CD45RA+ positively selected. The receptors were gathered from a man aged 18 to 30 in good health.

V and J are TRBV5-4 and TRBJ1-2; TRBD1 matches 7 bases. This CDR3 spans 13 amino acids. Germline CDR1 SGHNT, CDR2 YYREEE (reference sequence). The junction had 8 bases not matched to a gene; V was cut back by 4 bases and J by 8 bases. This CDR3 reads CASSPDRLNGYTF. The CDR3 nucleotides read TGTGCCAGCAGCCCGGACAGGCTAAACGGCTACACCTTC.

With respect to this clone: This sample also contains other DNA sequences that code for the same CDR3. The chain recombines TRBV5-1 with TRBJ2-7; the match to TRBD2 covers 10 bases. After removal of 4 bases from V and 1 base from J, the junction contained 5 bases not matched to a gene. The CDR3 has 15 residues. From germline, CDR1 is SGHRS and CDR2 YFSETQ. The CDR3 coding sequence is TGCGCCAGCAGCCTTCTAGCGGGAGCTTCCTACGAGCAGTACTTC. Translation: CASSLLAGASYEQYF.

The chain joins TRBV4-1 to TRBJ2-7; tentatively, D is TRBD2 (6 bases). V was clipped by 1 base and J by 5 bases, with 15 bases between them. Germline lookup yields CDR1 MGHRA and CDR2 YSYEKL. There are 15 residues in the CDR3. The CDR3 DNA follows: TGCGCCAGCAGCCAAGTGGCGACTAGTAGTAACGAGCAGTACTTC. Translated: CASSQVATSSNEQYF.

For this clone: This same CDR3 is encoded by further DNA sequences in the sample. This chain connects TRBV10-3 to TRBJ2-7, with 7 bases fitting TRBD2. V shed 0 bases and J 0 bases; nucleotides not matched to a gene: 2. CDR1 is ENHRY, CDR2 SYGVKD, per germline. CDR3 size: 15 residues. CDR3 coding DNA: TGTGCCATCAGTGAGTCCGGCGGGAGCTCCTACGAGCAGTACTTC. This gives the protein CAISESGGSSYEQYF.

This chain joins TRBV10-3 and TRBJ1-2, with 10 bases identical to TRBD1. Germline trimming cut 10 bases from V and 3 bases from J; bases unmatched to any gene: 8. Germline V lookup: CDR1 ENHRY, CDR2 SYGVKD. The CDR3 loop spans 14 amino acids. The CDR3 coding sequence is TGTGCCACCGCCATAGGGACAGGGGACTATGGCTACACCTTC. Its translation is CATAIGTGDYGYTF.

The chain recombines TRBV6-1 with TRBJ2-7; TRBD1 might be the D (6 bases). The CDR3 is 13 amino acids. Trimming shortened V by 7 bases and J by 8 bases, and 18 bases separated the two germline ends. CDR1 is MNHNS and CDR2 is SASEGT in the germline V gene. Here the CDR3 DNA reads TGTGCCAGCATGAGGGCAGGGGAGTTGAAGCAGTACTTC. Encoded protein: CASMRAGELKQYF.

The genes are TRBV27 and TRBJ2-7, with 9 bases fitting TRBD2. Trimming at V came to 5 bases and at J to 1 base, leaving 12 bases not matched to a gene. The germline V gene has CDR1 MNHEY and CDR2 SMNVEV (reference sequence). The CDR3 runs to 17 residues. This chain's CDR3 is CASSPTFPGLASYEQYF. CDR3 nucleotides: TGTGCCAGCAGTCCGACATTTCCGGGACTAGCATCCTACGAGCAGTACTTC.

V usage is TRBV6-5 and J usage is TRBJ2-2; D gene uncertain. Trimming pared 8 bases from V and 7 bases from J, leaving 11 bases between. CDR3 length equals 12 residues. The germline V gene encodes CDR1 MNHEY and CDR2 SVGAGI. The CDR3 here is CASGLRFGELFF. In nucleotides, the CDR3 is TGTGCCAGCGGCCTACGATTCGGGGAGCTGTTTTTT.

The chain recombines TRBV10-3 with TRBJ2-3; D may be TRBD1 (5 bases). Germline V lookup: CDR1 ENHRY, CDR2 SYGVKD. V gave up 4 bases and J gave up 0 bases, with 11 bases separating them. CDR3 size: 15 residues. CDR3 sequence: CAISAGQGSTDTQYF. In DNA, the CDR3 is TGTGCCATCAGTGCAGGTCAGGGTAGCACAGATACGCAGTATTTT.

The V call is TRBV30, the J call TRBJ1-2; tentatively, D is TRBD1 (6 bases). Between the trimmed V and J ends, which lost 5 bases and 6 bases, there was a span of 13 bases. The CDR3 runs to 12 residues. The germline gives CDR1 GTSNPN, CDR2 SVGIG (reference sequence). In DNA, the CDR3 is TGTGCCTGGGATGAGGCAGGGGATGGCTACACCTTC. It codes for CAWDEAGDGYTF. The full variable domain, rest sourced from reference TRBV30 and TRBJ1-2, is SQTIHQWPATLVQPVGSPLSLECTVEGTSNPNLYWYRQAAGRGLQLLFYSVGIGQISSEVPQNLSASRPQDRQFILSSKKLLLSDSGFYLCAWDEAGDGYTFGSGTRLTVV.

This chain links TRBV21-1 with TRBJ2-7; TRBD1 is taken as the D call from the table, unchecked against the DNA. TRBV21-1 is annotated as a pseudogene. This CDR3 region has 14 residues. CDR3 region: CASSNEDSSYEQYF. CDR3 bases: TGTGCCAGCAGCAACGAGGACAGCTCCTACGAGCAGTACTTC.

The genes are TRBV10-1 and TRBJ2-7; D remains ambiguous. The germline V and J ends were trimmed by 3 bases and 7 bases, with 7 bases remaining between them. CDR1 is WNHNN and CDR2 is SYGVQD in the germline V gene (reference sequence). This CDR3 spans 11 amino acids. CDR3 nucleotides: TGCGCCAGCAGTGAAAACGGTGAGCAGTACTTC. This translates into CASSENGEQYF.

For the CDR3, the DNA is TGTGCCAGCAGCGTAGATCCTGAAAATTCACCCCTCCACTTT. It encodes CASSVDPENSPLHF. This chain joins TRBV9 and TRBJ1-6; D ambiguous. The CDR3 totals 14 residues. Germline values: CDR1 SGDLS, CDR2 YYNGEE. The V gene lost 0 bases and the J gene lost 7 bases, with 8 bases spanning the gap.

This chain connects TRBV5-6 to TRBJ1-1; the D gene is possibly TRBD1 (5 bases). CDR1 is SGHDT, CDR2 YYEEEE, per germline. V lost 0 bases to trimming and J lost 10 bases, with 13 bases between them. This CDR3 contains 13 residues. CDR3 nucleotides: TGTGCCAGCAGCTTGGCGGGAGGGGTCCCAGCTTTCTTT. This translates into CASSLAGGVPAFF.

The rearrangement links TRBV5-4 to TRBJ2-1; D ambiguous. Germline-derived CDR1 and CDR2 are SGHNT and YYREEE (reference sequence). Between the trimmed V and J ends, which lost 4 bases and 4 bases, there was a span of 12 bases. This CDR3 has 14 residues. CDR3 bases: TGTGCCAGCAGCCGGGCTAGTGTTTACAATGAGCAGTTCTTC. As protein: CASSRASVYNEQFF.

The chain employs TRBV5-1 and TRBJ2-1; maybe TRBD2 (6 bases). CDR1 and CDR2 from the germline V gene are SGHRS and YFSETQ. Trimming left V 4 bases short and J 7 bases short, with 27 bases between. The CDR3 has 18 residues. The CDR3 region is CASSPNIFSSDPLNEQFF. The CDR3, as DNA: TGCGCCAGCAGCCCCAATATATTTTCTAGCGACCCCCTGAATGAGCAGTTCTTC. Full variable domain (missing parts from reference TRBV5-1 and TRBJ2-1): KAGVTQTPRYLIKTRGQQVTLSCSPISGHRSVSWYQQTPGQGLQFLFEYFSETQRNKGNFPGRFSGRQFSNSRSEMNVSTLELGDSALYLCASSPNIFSSDPLNEQFFGPGTRLTVL.

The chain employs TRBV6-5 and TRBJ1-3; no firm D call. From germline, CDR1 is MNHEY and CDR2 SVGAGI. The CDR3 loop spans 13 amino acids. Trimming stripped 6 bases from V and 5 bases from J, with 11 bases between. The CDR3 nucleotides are TGTGCCAGCAGAGACACGACGCGAAACACCATATATTTT. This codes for CASRDTTRNTIYF.

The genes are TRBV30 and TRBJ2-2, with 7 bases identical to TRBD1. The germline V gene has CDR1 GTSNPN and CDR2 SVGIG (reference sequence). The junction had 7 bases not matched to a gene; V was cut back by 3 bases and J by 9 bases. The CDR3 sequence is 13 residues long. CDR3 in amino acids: CAWSIQGPRELFF. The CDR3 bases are TGTGCCTGGAGCATACAGGGGCCAAGGGAGCTGTTTTTT.

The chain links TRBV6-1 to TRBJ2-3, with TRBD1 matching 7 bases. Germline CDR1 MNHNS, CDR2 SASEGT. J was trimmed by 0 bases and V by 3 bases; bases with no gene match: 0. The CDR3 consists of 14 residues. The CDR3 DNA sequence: TGTGCCAGCAGTGACAGGGGGAGCACAGATACGCAGTATTTT. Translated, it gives CASSDRGSTDTQYF.

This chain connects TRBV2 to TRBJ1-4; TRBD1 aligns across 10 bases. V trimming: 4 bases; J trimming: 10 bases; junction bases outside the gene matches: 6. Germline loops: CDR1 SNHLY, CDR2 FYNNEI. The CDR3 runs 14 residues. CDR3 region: CASSADRGQGKLFF. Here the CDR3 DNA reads TGTGCCAGCAGTGCCGACAGGGGGCAGGGAAAACTGTTTTTT. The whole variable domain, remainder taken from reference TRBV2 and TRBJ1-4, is EPEVTQTPSHQVTQMGQEVILRCVPISNHLYFYWYRQILGQKVEFLVSFYNNEISEKSEIFDDQFSVERPDGSNFTLKIRSTKLEDSAMYFCASSADRGQGKLFFGSGTQLSVL.

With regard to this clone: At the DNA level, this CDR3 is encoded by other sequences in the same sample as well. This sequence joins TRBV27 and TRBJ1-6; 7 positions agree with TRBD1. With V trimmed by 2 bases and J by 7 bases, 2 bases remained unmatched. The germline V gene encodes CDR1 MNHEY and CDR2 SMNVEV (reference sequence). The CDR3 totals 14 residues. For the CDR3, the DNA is TGTGCCAGCAGTTTAGACAGGGTAAATTCACCCCTCCACTTT. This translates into CASSLDRVNSPLHF.

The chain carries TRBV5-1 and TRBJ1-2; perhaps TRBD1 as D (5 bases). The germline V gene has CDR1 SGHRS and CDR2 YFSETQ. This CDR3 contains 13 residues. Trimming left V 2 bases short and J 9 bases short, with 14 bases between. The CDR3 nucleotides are TGCGCCAGCAGCTTTGGGGGTTCGGATCGCTACACCTTC. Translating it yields CASSFGGSDRYTF.

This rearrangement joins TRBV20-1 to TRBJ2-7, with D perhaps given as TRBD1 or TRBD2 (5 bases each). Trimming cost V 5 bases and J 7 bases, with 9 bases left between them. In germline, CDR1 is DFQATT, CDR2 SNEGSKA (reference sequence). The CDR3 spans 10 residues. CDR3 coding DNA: TGCAGTGCTCTAGGGGAGGAGCAGTACTTC. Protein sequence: CSALGEEQYF.

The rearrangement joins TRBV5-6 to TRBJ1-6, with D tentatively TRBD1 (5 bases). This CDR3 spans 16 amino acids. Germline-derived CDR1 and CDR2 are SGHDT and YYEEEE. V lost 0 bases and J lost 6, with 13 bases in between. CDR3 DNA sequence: TGTGCCAGCAGCTTGGAAGGGACCGGGTTTAATTCACCCCTCCACTTT. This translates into CASSLEGTGFNSPLHF.

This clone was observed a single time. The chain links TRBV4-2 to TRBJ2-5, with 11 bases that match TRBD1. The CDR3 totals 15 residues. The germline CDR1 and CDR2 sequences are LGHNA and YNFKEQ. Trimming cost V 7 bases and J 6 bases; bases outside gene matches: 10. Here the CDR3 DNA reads TGTGCCAGCACCTCAGGCGGGACAGGGGGTAAGACCCAGTACTTC. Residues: CASTSGGTGGKTQYF.

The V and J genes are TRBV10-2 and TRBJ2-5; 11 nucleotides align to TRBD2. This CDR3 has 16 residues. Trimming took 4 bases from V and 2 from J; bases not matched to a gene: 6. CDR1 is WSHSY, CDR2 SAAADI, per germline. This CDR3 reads CASSGLAGGRQETQYF. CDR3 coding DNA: TGCGCCAGCAGTGGCCTAGCGGGAGGTCGACAAGAGACCCAGTACTTC.

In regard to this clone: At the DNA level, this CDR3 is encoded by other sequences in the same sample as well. The CDR3 sequence is CAWSVLYTEAFF. The CDR3, as DNA: TGTGCCTGGAGTGTACTCTACACTGAAGCTTTCTTT. The chain recombines TRBV30 with TRBJ1-1; D ambiguous. The germline V and J ends were trimmed by 0 bases and 3 bases, with 5 bases remaining between them. Germline V CDR1 and CDR2: GTSNPN, SVGIG (reference sequence). The CDR3 totals 12 residues.

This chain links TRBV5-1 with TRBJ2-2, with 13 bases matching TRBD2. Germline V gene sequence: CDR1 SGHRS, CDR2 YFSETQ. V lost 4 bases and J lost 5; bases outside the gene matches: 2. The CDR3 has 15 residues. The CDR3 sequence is CASSGLAGDTGELFF. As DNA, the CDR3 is TGCGCCAGCAGCGGACTAGCGGGAGATACCGGGGAGCTGTTTTTT.

CDR3: CASSFKGDQPQHF. CDR3 bases: TGTGCCAGTAGTTTCAAAGGGGACCAGCCCCAGCATTTT. J is TRBJ1-5 and V is TRBV19, with D maybe TRBD1 (5 bases). Germline V gene lookup returns CDR1 LNHDA and CDR2 SQIVND (reference sequence). The V end lost 5 bases, the J end lost 7 bases, and 12 bases lay between the germline ends. There are 13 residues in the CDR3.

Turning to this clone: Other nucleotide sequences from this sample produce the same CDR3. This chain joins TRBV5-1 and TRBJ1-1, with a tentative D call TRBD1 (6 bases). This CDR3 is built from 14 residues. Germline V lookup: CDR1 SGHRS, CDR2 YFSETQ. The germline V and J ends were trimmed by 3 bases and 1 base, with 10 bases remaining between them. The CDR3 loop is CASSSQGGNTEAFF. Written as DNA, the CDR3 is TGCGCCAGCAGCTCGCAAGGGGGGAACACTGAAGCTTTCTTT.

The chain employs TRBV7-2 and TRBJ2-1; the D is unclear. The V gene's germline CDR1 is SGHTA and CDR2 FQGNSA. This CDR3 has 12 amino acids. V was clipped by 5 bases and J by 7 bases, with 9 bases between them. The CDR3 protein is CASSPWANEQFF. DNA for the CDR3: TGTGCCAGCAGCCCGTGGGCTAATGAGCAGTTCTTC.